This record covers a single T cell receptor (beta chain). The data originate from a study of T cell repertoires in aging, cancer and after chemotherapy. Turning to the study itself: The full dataset contained several million TCR reads.

Germline V CDR1 and CDR2: SGHRS, YFSETQ. The CDR3 extends over 16 amino acids. V dropped 0 bases and J dropped 0 bases, with 11 bases sitting between them. Multiplex touch-down PCR with TRB-A/B primers amplified rearranged V-D-J TRB sequences. TCRdb processed the multiplex PCR reads anew with MiXCR; each CDR3 protein has one entry. The profile shows over 10,000 distinct CDR3 sequences, less than 30% of them singletons. Amplification of TCR beta used genomic DNA extracted from peripheral blood. This rearrangement joins TRBV5-1 to TRBJ2-3; unclear D gene. Sequences were obtained from blood. The receptor was derived from a human donor in good health. CDR3: CASSLASQLSTDTQYF. As DNA, the CDR3 is TGCGCCAGCAGCTTGGCCTCACAGCTCAGCACAGATACGCAGTATTTT.